The clone carrying this TCR beta chain was detected only a few times. Its antigen is unknown. This sample stems from a study of blood T cells in healthy people across ages. Across the study: The capture of about one barcoded beta molecule per two T cells was achieved by template switching.

Approximately 10 milliliters of peripheral blood were drawn from each donor into EDTA-treated tubes. Unmatched junction bases numbered 15, after V lost 6 bases and J lost 3 bases. The CDR3 sequence is 17 residues long. The germline V gene encodes CDR1 MNHNS and CDR2 SASEGT. Together with a sample-barcoded 5' primer, a J-beta primer mix was included in a second PCR lasting about 6 to 12 cycles. Using its own MiXCR run on the 5' RACE reads, TCRdb lists one record per CDR3 protein. Among hundreds of thousands of distinct CDR3 sequences listed, over 20% were seen once. Study-level points and caveats: CMV infection status of these donors was not known.

V gene TRBV6-1 combines with J gene TRBJ2-5, with TRBD2 identical over 8 bases. Sample: blood. The TCR comes from a man in his sixties or seventies in good health. In DNA, the CDR3 is TGTGCCAGCAGCCCACGGGGGATAGCGGGAATTAAAGAGACCCAGTACTTC. The encoded protein is CASSPRGIAGIKETQYF.